Listed below are T cell receptor beta chains from one sample, sequenced in a study of control samples from healthy donors and cancer patients. Sequenced by immunoSEQ multiplex PCR; TCRdb stores in-frame clones only, minus some. Of fewer than 95,000 clones listed, about 89% are singletons. Sequencing input: blood. All receptors derive from a young man in good health. The CDR3 runs from the conserved cysteine through the conserved F or W. Each record gives: CDR3 protein, CDR3 DNA, CDR3 length, V gene, J gene, D gene, clone size. The D gene is left open where the match is weak. Part of the rows lack a size; the others show once, few, many or a class for expanded clones.

CASRDRNYNEQFF,TGTGCCAGTAGGGACAGAAATTACAATGAGCAGTTCTTC,13,TRBV19,TRBJ2-1,.,.
CSVELGFGAGELFF,TGCAGCGTTGAATTGGGGTTCGGGGCCGGGGAGCTGTTTTTT,14,TRBV29-1,TRBJ2-2,.,.
CASSMGRTTEAFF,TGTGCCAGTAGTATGGGGAGGACGACTGAGGCTTTCTTT,13,TRBV19,TRBJ1-1,.,.
CASSVGPEGPDYGYTF,TGCGCCAGCAGCGTAGGGCCAGAGGGGCCTGACTATGGCTACACCTTC,16,TRBV5-1,TRBJ1-2,.,once
CASSHRGGGYNEQFF,TGTGCCAGCAGTCATCGGGGGGGCGGGTACAATGAGCAGTTCTTC,15,TRBV3-1/TRBV3-2,TRBJ2-1,TRBD2,.
CASSQATTGRSSLGELFF,TGCGCCAGCAGCCAAGCAACTACAGGGAGAAGTTCGTTGGGGGAGCTGTTTTTT,18,TRBV4-1,TRBJ2-2,.,.
CASRMVMNTEAFF,TGTGCCAGCAGGATGGTCATGAACACTGAAGCTTTCTTT,13,TRBV6-5,TRBJ1-1,.,.
CASATGHSGNTIYF,TGTGCTAGTGCGACCGGACACTCTGGAAACACCATATATTTT,14,TRBV12-5,TRBJ1-3,.,.
CSGGVSDTQYF,TGCAGTGGGGGGGTTTCAGATACGCAGTATTTT,11,TRBV20-1,TRBJ2-3,.,.
CASSYTGISDTQYF,TGTGCCAGCAGCTATACAGGGATTTCAGATACGCAGTATTTT,14,TRBV7-3,TRBJ2-3,.,.
CASSAVVLNYGYTF,TGTGCCAGTAGTGCAGTCGTCCTTAACTATGGCTACACCTTC,14,TRBV19,TRBJ1-2,.,.
CASSAFSTQYF,TGTGCCAGCAGTGCTTTTTCGACCCAGTACTTC,11,TRBV12-3/TRBV12-4,TRBJ2-5,.,.
CAWSASSSYNEQFF,TGTGCCTGGAGTGCTTCAAGCTCCTACAATGAGCAGTTCTTC,14,TRBV30,TRBJ2-1,.,.
CASSLTGVYTEAFF,TGTGCCAGCAGCTTGACAGGGGTGTACACTGAAGCTTTCTTT,14,TRBV5-6,TRBJ1-1,TRBD1,.
CASSEDARSMNTEAFF,TGTGCCAGCAGTGAAGACGCCCGTTCCATGAACACTGAAGCTTTCTTT,16,TRBV2,TRBJ1-1,.,.
CASSNRQGGEAFF,TGTGCCAGCAGTAACAGACAGGGCGGTGAAGCTTTCTTT,13,TRBV6-5,TRBJ1-1,TRBD1,.
CASSPIPGSPEAFF,TGCGCCAGCAGCCCAATTCCAGGGAGCCCTGAAGCTTTCTTT,14,TRBV5-1,TRBJ1-1,.,.
CASSLASSAYEQYF,TGCGCCAGCAGCTTGGCTAGCTCGGCCTACGAGCAGTACTTC,14,TRBV5-1,TRBJ2-7,.,.
CATSPRGGNEQFF,TGTGCCACCAGTCCCAGGGGAGGGAATGAGCAGTTCTTC,13,TRBV24-1,TRBJ2-1,.,.
CASSLVGGGQEKETQYF,TGTGCCAGCAGCTTAGTGGGCGGGGGCCAAGAAAAAGAGACCCAGTACTTC,17,TRBV7-8,TRBJ2-5,.,once
CASSLDIWRGRQPQHF,TGTGCCAGCAGCTTAGATATTTGGCGGGGTCGACAGCCCCAGCATTTT,16,TRBV7-8,TRBJ1-5,.,.
CASSTNWDNTHNYGYTF,TGTGCCAGCAGCACCAACTGGGACAACACCCACAACTATGGCTACACCTTC,17,TRBV7-9,TRBJ1-2,.,.
CAIFEGDNEKLFF,TGTGCCATCTTCGAGGGGGATAATGAAAAACTGTTTTTT,13,TRBV19,TRBJ1-4,.,.
CASSFPVRNTEAFF,TGTGCCAGCAGTTTCCCGGTCCGGAACACTGAAGCTTTCTTT,14,TRBV28,TRBJ1-1,.,.
CAWSRKGLNTDTQYF,TGTGCCTGGAGCCGCAAGGGCCTCAATACAGATACGCAGTATTTT,15,TRBV30,TRBJ2-3,.,.
CASSLSVAPRTDTQYF,TGTGCCAGCAGTTTATCGGTAGCGCCCCGCACAGATACGCAGTATTTT,16,TRBV27,TRBJ2-3,.,.
CASSDSYEQYF,TGTGCCAGCAGCGACAGCTACGAGCAGTACTTC,11,TRBV28,TRBJ2-7,.,once
CASTSWTSGGIYEQYF,TGTGCCAGCACCTCCTGGACTAGCGGGGGAATATACGAGCAGTACTTC,16,TRBV7-2,TRBJ2-7,TRBD2,.
CASSKCGGSSGNTIYF,TGTGCCAGCAGCAAATGTGGGGGGAGCTCTGGAAACACCATATATTTT,16,TRBV21-1,TRBJ1-3,.,.
CASSEGTGEQPQHF,TGTGCCAGCAGTGAAGGGACAGGGGAGCAGCCCCAGCATTTT,14,TRBV2,TRBJ1-5,TRBD1,few
CASSLGQNTGELFF,TGTGCCAGCAGCTTAGGTCAGAACACCGGGGAGCTGTTTTTT,14,TRBV7-9,TRBJ2-2,.,few
CAWSAARGMRGALF,TGTGCCTGGAGTGCGGCAAGGGGGATGAGGGGAGCTCTCTTT,14,TRBV30,TRBJ1-1,.,.
CASSPRLAGWSSSYNEQFF,TGTGCCAGCAGCCCCAGACTAGCGGGGTGGTCTAGCTCCTACAATGAGCAGTTCTTC,19,TRBV21-1,TRBJ2-1,.,.
CASSPGRNYGYTF,TGTGCCAGTAGTCCTGGGCGGAACTATGGCTACACCTTC,13,TRBV19,TRBJ1-2,.,.
CASSPRTGLNTEAFF,TGTGCCAGCAGCCCCCGGACAGGGCTGAACACTGAAGCTTTCTTT,15,TRBV7-2,TRBJ1-1,TRBD1,.
CASSSTLGGPPTDTQYF,TGTGCCAGCAGTTCCACCCTTGGGGGGCCCCCAACAGATACGCAGTATTTT,17,TRBV27,TRBJ2-3,.,.
CSARGGPGELFF,TGCAGCGCACGGGGGGGGCCCGGGGAGCTGTTTTTT,12,TRBV29-1,TRBJ2-2,TRBD2,.
CASSPGQGLLRQETQYF,TGTGCCAGCAGTCCGGGACAGGGCCTCCTAAGACAAGAGACCCAGTACTTC,17,TRBV6-6,TRBJ2-5,TRBD1,.
CASSLATSSYNSPLHF,TGTGCCAGCAGCTTAGCAACGAGCTCCTATAATTCACCCCTCCACTTT,16,TRBV7-2,TRBJ1-6,.,few
CASSYDRNTEAFF,TGTGCCAGCAGCTACGACCGAAACACTGAAGCTTTCTTT,13,TRBV6-6,TRBJ1-1,.,.
CASSLVDRRGSPLHF,TGTGCCAGCAGCTTGGTTGACAGGAGGGGTTCACCCCTCCACTTT,15,TRBV5-4,TRBJ1-6,.,few
CASSPRSAGGIHEQFF,TGTGCCAGCAGCCCCCGTTCAGCGGGGGGCATCCATGAGCAGTTCTTC,16,TRBV7-9,TRBJ2-1,TRBD2,once
CASSLGLLSNQPQHF,TGTGCCAGCAGTTTAGGTTTGCTGAGCAATCAGCCCCAGCATTTT,15,TRBV27,TRBJ1-5,.,few
CSVEDRGNTIYF,TGCAGCGTTGAAGACAGGGGAAACACCATATATTTT,12,TRBV29-1,TRBJ1-3,.,.